This TCR beta chain was recorded in a study of blood T cell repertoires in COVID-19. Study-wide background: Material from acute and convalescent COVID-19 was sourced from the United States, Italy and Spain. T cells, B-cell-depleted T cells, or PBMCs provided the cDNA or gDNA that served as material.

As processed by the authors: Amplification of reference gene primers was used by the study to estimate nucleated cell counts. TCRdb's table, derived via immunoSEQ multiplex PCR, lists solely in-frame clones and lacks some. For V, J and clone size, that table is used; D and trimming come from the DNA. This table holds 130,000 or so clones, 70% to 85% found once. This clonotype was sampled from a woman over 75 with acute or convalescent COVID-19. The specimen was peripheral blood.

DNA for the CDR3: TGTGCCTGGAGTGTACCCCAGGGCGAGGTCTCCTACGAGCAGTACTTC. Protein sequence: CAWSVPQGEVSYEQYF. The genes are TRBV30 and TRBJ2-7; D may be TRBD1 (5 bases). Trimming took off 0 bases at V and 0 bases at J, with 15 bases between the two ends. The CDR3 has 16 amino acids. The germline V gene encodes CDR1 GTSNPN and CDR2 SVGIG (reference sequence). The variable domain in full, with the rest retrieved from reference TRBV30 and TRBJ2-7, is SQTIHQWPATLVQPVGSPLSLECTVEGTSNPNLYWYRQAAGRGLQLLFYSVGIGQISSEVPQNLSASRPQDRQFILSSKKLLLSDSGFYLCAWSVPQGEVSYEQYFGPGTRLTVT.